This T cell receptor beta chain was identified in a study of blood T cell repertoires in COVID-19. Trimming pared 2 bases from V and 0 bases from J, leaving 8 bases between. CDR1 and CDR2 (germline): MNHEY, SMNVEV (reference sequence). The length of the CDR3 is 15 residues. Sequencing was performed with immunoSEQ multiplex PCR; in TCRdb, only in-frame clones are kept and a portion is missing. Of about 160,000 clones in the sample, more than 75% are singletons; the top ten hold around 1%. Sequenced sample: peripheral blood. This TCR derives from a man aged 35 to 55 with acute or convalescent COVID-19. The chain combines TRBV27 with TRBJ1-5, with D unresolved. CDR3 DNA sequence: TGTGCCAGCAGTTTACGAGAAAATAGCAATCAGCCCCAGCATTTT. It encodes CASSLRENSNQPQHF.